This T cell receptor (beta chain) was captured by sequencing in a study of molecular identifiers for immune sequencing clone quantification. V shed 0 bases and J 7 bases; nucleotides not matched to a gene: 9. The germline gives CDR1 MNHEY, CDR2 SVGEGT. The CDR3 length is 16 residues. TCRdb fed the PCR reads into MiXCR, producing one record per CDR3 protein. The profile shows 80,000 to 95,000 distinct CDR3 sequences, roughly 20% of them singletons. Isolation of naive CD8 T cells was achieved by sorting on a CD8+CD4-CCR7+CD45RA+ phenotype. The sequence came from a human donor in good health. Some libraries in this study had Jurkat cell RNA spiked in. This chain connects TRBV6-2 or TRBV6-3 to TRBJ1-5; TRBD1 aligns across 7 bases. Sequencing was carried out using naive CD8+ T cells from blood, with Jurkat cell RNA spiked in. This sample's subset: FACS-sorted CD8+CD4-CCR7+CD45RA+ naive T cells. The CDR3 region is CASSYSRAGGLQPQHF. Here the CDR3 DNA reads TGTGCCAGCAGTTACTCGAGAGCAGGGGGATTGCAGCCCCAGCATTTT.